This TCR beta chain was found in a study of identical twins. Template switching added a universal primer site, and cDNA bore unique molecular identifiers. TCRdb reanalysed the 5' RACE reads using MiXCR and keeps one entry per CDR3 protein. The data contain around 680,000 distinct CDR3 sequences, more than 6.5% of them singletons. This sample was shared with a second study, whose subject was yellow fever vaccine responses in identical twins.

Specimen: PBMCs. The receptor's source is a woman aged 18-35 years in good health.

CDR3 in DNA: TGCGCCAGCAGCTCAGGGACAGGGGTGGTCACTGAAGCTTTCTTT. Its translation: CASSSGTGVVTEAFF. This chain joins TRBV5-1 and TRBJ1-1; 10 nucleotides agree with TRBD1. The CDR3 loop spans 15 amino acids. Per the germline V gene, CDR1 is SGHRS and CDR2 is YFSETQ. V was clipped by 3 bases and J by 4 bases; unmatched bases: 6.